These 5 T cell receptor beta chains were all obtained from the same sample, sequenced in a study of tumor and adjacent non-tumor tissue in lung cancer (dated by TCRdb to the late 2010s). The method was multiplex PCR. The instrument given in TCRdb is Illumina HiSeq 2500. Following protocols modified from ARM-PCR, the researchers constructed TCRbeta libraries through three rounds of nested PCR with primers (Table S4). TCRdb cleaned the public reads at Q25 with fastp, built clones with MiXCR and kept in-frame beta chains. Rows are combined by CDR3 protein, so each entry shows the most common genes and DNA. For this sample there are more than 35,000 distinct CDR3 sequences; around 67% appear just once. The ten largest clones take up 15% to 20% of the sample. RNA was extracted from bulk unsorted tissue and checked for quality with a NanoDrop ND-1000 and an Agilent 2100. Normal lung samples were distant non-tumor tissue taken more than 3 cm from the tumor edge.

The source material was distant non-tumor lung tissue. These receptors were collected from a woman aged 40 to 50 with non-small cell lung cancer.

This clonotype was observed a handful of times. The chain is built from TRBV28 and TRBJ2-1, with TRBD2 matching over 14 bases. The CDR3 extends over 15 amino acids. Germline trimming cut 4 bases from V and 8 bases from J; bases unmatched to any gene: 4. Looked up from germline, CDR1 is MDHEN and CDR2 is SYDVKM. CDR3 protein: CASSSGTSGSDEQFF. The CDR3 bases are TGTGCCAGCAGTTCCGGGACTAGCGGGAGCGATGAGCAGTTCTTC. Combining the CDR3 with reference TRBV28 and TRBJ2-1 gives the whole variable domain DVKVTQSSRYLVKRTGEKVFLECVQDMDHENMFWYRQDPGLGLRLIYFSYDVKMKEKGDIPEGYSVSREKKERFSLILESASTNQTSMYLCASSSGTSGSDEQFFGPGTRLTVL.

This clonotype turned up a few times. V is TRBV2 and J is TRBJ2-3; no clear D. This CDR3 region has 14 residues. Germline-derived CDR1 and CDR2 are SNHLY and FYNNEI. V dropped 2 bases and J dropped 2 bases, with 8 bases sitting between them. As DNA, the CDR3 is TGTGCCAGCAGTGAATCATCTTCCACAGATACGCAGTATTTT. Translating gives CASSESSSTDTQYF.

On this clonotype itself: It may be a read error: a sequence one base away is much more abundant. The conserved phenylalanine or tryptophan normally closing the CDR3 is absent here, so this likely arose from a read error. J is TRBJ1-2 and V is TRBV7-9; a possible D gene is TRBD1 (5 bases). The CDR3 length is 15 residues. The germline gives CDR1 SEHNR, CDR2 FQNEAQ (reference sequence). V gave up 0 bases and J gave up 7 bases, with 15 bases separating them. CDR3 amino acids: CASSLAQAGLGGYTL. CDR3 nucleotides: TGTGCCAGCAGCTTAGCGCAGGCGGGGCTCGGTGGCTACACCTTA.

This clonotype was recorded once. Just one base apart from a much larger clone, this may be a read error. The chain recombines TRBV5-1 with TRBJ2-1, with unresolved D. Germline CDR1 and CDR2: SGHRS and YFSETQ. This CDR3 region has 14 residues. The chain's CDR3 is CANSPSDHANEQFF. The DNA of the CDR3 is TGCGCCAACAGCCCTTCGGACCACGCCAATGAGCAGTTCTTC.

Remarks on this clonotype: Relative to the germline gene, one junction end is altered; a read error may explain this. This CDR3 reads CTSSLPSGASYEQYF. For the CDR3, the DNA is TGTACCAGCAGTCTCCCTTCGGGTGCGTCCTACGAGCAGTACTTC. This chain uses TRBV28 with TRBJ2-7; D is ambiguous. Germline V gene sequence: CDR1 MDHEN, CDR2 SYDVKM. This CDR3 region has 15 residues.